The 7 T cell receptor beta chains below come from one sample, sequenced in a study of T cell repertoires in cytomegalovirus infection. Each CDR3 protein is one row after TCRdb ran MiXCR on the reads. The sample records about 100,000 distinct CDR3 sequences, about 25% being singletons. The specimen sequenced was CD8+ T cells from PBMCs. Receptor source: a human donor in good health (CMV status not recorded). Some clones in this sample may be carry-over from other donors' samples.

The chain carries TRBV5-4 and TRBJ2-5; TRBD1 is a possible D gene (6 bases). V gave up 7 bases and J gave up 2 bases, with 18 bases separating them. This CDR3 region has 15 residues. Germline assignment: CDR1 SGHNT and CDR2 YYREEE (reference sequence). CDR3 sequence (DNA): TGTGCCAGCTCACCACCAGGGGCTGGTCAAGAGACCCAGTACTTC. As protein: CASSPPGAGQETQYF.

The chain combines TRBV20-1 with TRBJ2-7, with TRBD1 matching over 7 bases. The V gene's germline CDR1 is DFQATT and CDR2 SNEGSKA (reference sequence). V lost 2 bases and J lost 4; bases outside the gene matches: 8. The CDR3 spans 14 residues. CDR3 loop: CSARSGQKTYEQYF. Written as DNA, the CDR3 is TGCAGTGCTAGATCGGGACAGAAGACTTACGAGCAGTACTTC.

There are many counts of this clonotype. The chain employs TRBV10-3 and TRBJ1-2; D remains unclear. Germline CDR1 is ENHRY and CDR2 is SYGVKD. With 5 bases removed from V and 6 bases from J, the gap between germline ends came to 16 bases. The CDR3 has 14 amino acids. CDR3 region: CAISTDPPMDGYTF. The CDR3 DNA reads TGTGCCATCAGTACCGACCCCCCAATGGATGGCTACACCTTC.

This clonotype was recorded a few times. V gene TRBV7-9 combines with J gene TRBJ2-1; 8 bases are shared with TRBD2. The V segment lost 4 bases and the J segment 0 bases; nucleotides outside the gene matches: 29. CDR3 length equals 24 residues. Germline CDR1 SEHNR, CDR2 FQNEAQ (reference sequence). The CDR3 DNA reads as TGTGCCAGCAGCTCGATTATGCCCCCTCGCTCCGGGACTAGAGATAGCCCCTCCTACAATGAGCAGTTCTTC. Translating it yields CASSSIMPPRSGTRDSPSYNEQFF.

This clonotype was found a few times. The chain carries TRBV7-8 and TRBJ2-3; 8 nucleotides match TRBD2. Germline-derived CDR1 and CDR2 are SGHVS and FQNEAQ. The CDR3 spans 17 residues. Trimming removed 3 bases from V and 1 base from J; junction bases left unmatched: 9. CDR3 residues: CASSFLREGGGTDTQYF. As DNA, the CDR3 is TGTGCCAGCAGCTTTCTCCGGGAGGGCGGGGGCACAGATACGCAGTATTTT.

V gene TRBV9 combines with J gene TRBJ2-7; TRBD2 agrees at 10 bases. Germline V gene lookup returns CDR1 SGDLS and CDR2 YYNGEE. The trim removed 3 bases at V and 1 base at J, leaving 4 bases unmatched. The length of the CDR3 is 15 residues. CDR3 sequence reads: CASSASGGDSYEQYF. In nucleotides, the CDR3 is TGTGCCAGCAGCGCAAGCGGGGGGGATTCCTACGAGCAGTACTTC.

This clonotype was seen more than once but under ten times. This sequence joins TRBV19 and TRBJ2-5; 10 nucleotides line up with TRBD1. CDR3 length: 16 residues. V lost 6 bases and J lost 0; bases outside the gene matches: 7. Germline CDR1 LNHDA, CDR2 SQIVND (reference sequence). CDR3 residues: CASRPRTGGNQETQYF. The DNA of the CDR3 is TGTGCCAGTAGACCCAGGACAGGGGGAAACCAAGAGACCCAGTACTTC.